A selection of T cell receptor beta chains follows, all from one sample in a study of shared clonotypes between healthy human individuals. Using immunoSEQ multiplex PCR, the repertoire was profiled, and TCRdb retains in-frame clones only, with some absent. The table has nearly 1 million clones, over 75% seen once; the top ten hold approximately 1.5%. The sequenced sample was memory CD4+ T cells sorted from blood. These receptors were collected from a man between 18 and 29 years old in good health. The CDR3 runs from the conserved cysteine through the conserved F or W. A D gene is named only where the DNA matches it firmly. Clone size, where shown, is once, few, many, or a class for clones that have expanded.

CASMPWAGFTDTQYF,TGCGCCAGCATGCCTTGGGCAGGGTTCACAGATACGCAGTATTTT,few,TRBJ2-3,TRBV5-1,-
CASSPLGAGETQYF,TGTGCCAGCTCACCACTCGGGGCTGGAGAGACCCAGTACTTC,-,TRBJ2-5,TRBV18,-
CSASGGSLNTEAFF,TGCAGCGCCTCAGGAGGGAGCTTGAACACTGAAGCTTTCTTT,-,TRBJ1-1,TRBV29-1,-
CASSEAPNSPLHF,TGTGCCAGCAGTGAAGCCCCTAATTCACCCCTCCACTTT,-,TRBJ1-6,TRBV2,-
CAISESISQSSYNEQFF,TGTGCCATCAGTGAGTCGATTTCTCAGAGCTCCTACAATGAGCAGTTCTTC,-,TRBJ2-1,TRBV10-3,-
CASTSLEGANTGELFF,TGTGCCAGCACCTCATTAGAGGGAGCGAACACCGGGGAGCTGTTTTTT,-,TRBJ2-2,TRBV2,-
CATSRGGEPGGYEQYF,TGTGCCACCAGCAGAGGCGGGGAACCCGGGGGATACGAGCAGTACTTC,-,TRBJ2-7,TRBV15,-
CASSLGTYRVAQYF,TGCGCCAGCAGCTTGGGGACGTACAGGGTGGCGCAGTATTTT,-,TRBJ2-3,TRBV5-1,-
CASSLGPAGVSTDTQYF,TGTGCCAGCAGCTTAGGTCCCGCAGGGGTTAGCACAGATACGCAGTATTTT,once,TRBJ2-3,TRBV7-9,-
CASSRGSVGNEQFF,TGCGCCAGCAGCCGCGGGAGCGTTGGGAATGAGCAGTTCTTC,-,TRBJ2-1,TRBV5-1,TRBD2
CASRLEGEQYF,TGCGCCAGCAGACTAGAGGGCGAGCAGTACTTC,-,TRBJ2-7,TRBV10-2,-
CASSIGQGDQPQHF,TGTGCCAGTAGTATAGGACAGGGAGATCAGCCCCAGCATTTT,-,TRBJ1-5,TRBV19,TRBD1
CASSLRVDRQDTQYF,TGTGCCAGCAGCCTTCGAGTAGACCGGCAAGATACGCAGTATTTT,-,TRBJ2-3,TRBV9,-
CASSRDRGVGELFF,TGTGCCAGCAGTAGGGACAGGGGAGTAGGGGAGCTGTTTTTT,-,TRBJ2-2,TRBV6-1,TRBD1
CASQGTSNMNTEAFF,TGTGCCAGCCAGGGGACATCGAACATGAACACTGAAGCTTTCTTT,-,TRBJ1-1,TRBV6-5,-
CASSRQVNTEAFF,TGTGCCAGCAGCCGACAGGTGAACACTGAAGCTTTCTTT,-,TRBJ1-1,TRBV7-2,-
CASIFFRGSQPQHF,TGTGCCAGCATTTTTTTCAGAGGGAGTCAGCCCCAGCATTTT,-,TRBJ1-5,TRBV21-1,-
CASSQLGQTNTGELFF,TGCGCCAGCAGCCAGCTAGGACAGACGAACACCGGGGAGCTGTTTTTT,-,TRBJ2-2,TRBV4-1,-
CASTPRGRGNTGELFF,TGTGCCAGTACCCCGCGGGGCAGGGGGAACACCGGGGAGCTGTTTTTT,-,TRBJ2-2,TRBV19,-
CASSPAGGSTYEQYF,TGTGCCAGCTCACCCGCGGGGGGCTCAACCTACGAGCAGTACTTC,-,TRBJ2-7,TRBV18,TRBD2
CASTINRLTEAFF,TGTGCCAGCACCATTAACAGGCTCACTGAAGCTTTCTTT,-,TRBJ1-1,TRBV2,-
CSVGEPGLGYSEQYF,TGCAGCGTTGGAGAACCGGGACTAGGCTATTCCGAGCAGTACTTC,-,TRBJ2-7,TRBV29-1,TRBD2
CASSPGSLTDTQYF,TGTGCCAGCAGTCCCGGGAGTCTCACAGATACGCAGTATTTT,-,TRBJ2-3,TRBV5-4,-
CAIGQGSGEAFF,TGCGCCATAGGACAGGGGAGTGGTGAAGCTTTCTTT,-,TRBJ1-1,TRBV10-2,TRBD1
CASSQEDRSIEKLFF,TGCGCCAGCAGCCAAGAAGACAGGAGTATTGAAAAACTGTTTTTT,-,TRBJ1-4,TRBV4-3,-
CASSPQTRTGQGAGGYTF,TGTGCCAGCAGCCCCCAGACTCGGACGGGACAGGGGGCGGGGGGCTACACCTTC,-,TRBJ1-2,TRBV5-6,TRBD1
CASSFLAGGAGELFF,TGTGCCAGCAGCTTCCTAGCGGGAGGGGCCGGGGAGCTGTTTTTT,-,TRBJ2-2,TRBV7-9,TRBD2
CASSVQDYEQYF,TGCGCCAGCAGCGTGCAAGACTACGAGCAGTACTTC,-,TRBJ2-7,TRBV5-1,-
CASSEGQGSNQPQHF,TGTGCCAGCAGTGAGGGACAGGGTAGCAATCAGCCCCAGCATTTT,few,TRBJ1-5,TRBV2,TRBD1
CASSFSDRDNSPLHF,TGTGCCAGCAGTTTTTCCGACAGGGATAATTCACCCCTCCACTTT,-,TRBJ1-6,TRBV5-4,TRBD1
CASSQEYDQPQHF,TGCGCCAGCAGCCAAGAGTACGATCAGCCCCAGCATTTT,-,TRBJ1-5,TRBV4-3,-
CASSVGQGADTQYF,TGTGCCAGCAGTGTTGGACAGGGCGCAGATACGCAGTATTTT,few,TRBJ2-3,TRBV6-5,TRBD1
CASSPPGDRNQPQHF,TGTGCCAGCAGCCCCCCCGGGGACAGGAATCAGCCCCAGCATTTT,few,TRBJ1-5,TRBV7-9,TRBD1
CASSLSGLSSYEQYF,TGTGCCAGCAGCTTGTCGGGGCTTAGCTCCTACGAGCAGTACTTC,-,TRBJ2-7,TRBV7-9,-
CSGQGAGAGELFF,TGCAGCGGACAGGGGGCTGGTGCCGGGGAGCTGTTTTTT,-,TRBJ2-2,TRBV29-1,TRBD1
CASSPGLAGGNNEQFF,TGTGCCAGCAGCCCGGGACTAGCGGGAGGGAACAATGAGCAGTTCTTC,-,TRBJ2-1,TRBV7-8,TRBD2
CASSQEASLAGGEQYF,TGCGCCAGCAGCCAAGAGGCCTCGCTAGCGGGGGGCGAACAGTACTTC,-,TRBJ2-7,TRBV4-1,TRBD2
CASSYTNYGYTF,TGTGCCAGCAGTTACACAAACTATGGCTACACCTTC,once,TRBJ1-2,TRBV6-6,-
CASSLAGEGEQFF,TGTGCCAGTAGTCTAGCGGGAGAGGGGGAGCAGTTCTTC,-,TRBJ2-1,TRBV19,TRBD2
CASSQDPADTDTQYF,TGTGCCAGCAGCCAAGATCCTGCAGACACAGATACGCAGTATTTT,few,TRBJ2-3,TRBV14,-
CASRGDVRNQPQHF,TGTGCCAGCAGGGGGGACGTCCGCAATCAGCCCCAGCATTTT,-,TRBJ1-5,TRBV6-1,-
CASSLAGREQYF,TGTGCCAGCAGCTTGGCGGGAAGGGAGCAGTACTTC,few,TRBJ2-7,TRBV5-4,-
CASNPQGATPSSPLHF,TGCGCCAGCAACCCACAGGGGGCGACCCCAAGTTCACCCCTCCACTTT,-,TRBJ1-6,TRBV10-2,TRBD1
CASSFLQGHGYTF,TGTGCCAGCAGCTTTCTACAGGGACATGGCTACACCTTC,-,TRBJ1-2,TRBV7-2,-
CASSHVSGRDTQYF,TGCGCCAGCAGCCATGTTAGCGGGAGGGATACGCAGTATTTT,-,TRBJ2-3,TRBV4-1,TRBD2
CASSLSGGAAYEQYF,TGTGCCAGCAGCTTAAGCGGGGGGGCAGCCTACGAGCAGTACTTC,once,TRBJ2-7,TRBV11-3,TRBD2
CASSQEGGHFSYEQYF,TGCGCCAGCAGCCAAGAAGGTGGACATTTCTCCTACGAGCAGTACTTC,-,TRBJ2-7,TRBV4-1,-
CASSLGGQGRAFF,TGTGCCAGCAGCTTAGGCGGACAGGGAAGAGCTTTCTTT,-,TRBJ1-1,TRBV7-3,TRBD1
CASSPGQGQTQYF,TGTGCCAGCAGCCCAGGACAGGGTCAGACCCAGTACTTC,-,TRBJ2-5,TRBV7-3,TRBD1
CASSHLGTIDNEQFF,TGCGCCAGCAGCCACCTCGGGACTATTGACAATGAGCAGTTCTTC,few,TRBJ2-1,TRBV4-1,TRBD2
CASSLAITDTQYF,TGTGCCAGCAGCTTAGCCATCACAGATACGCAGTATTTT,once,TRBJ2-3,TRBV4-2,-
CATSRPGGSKETQYF,TGTGCCACCAGCAGACCGGGGGGATCAAAAGAGACCCAGTACTTC,-,TRBJ2-5,TRBV15,TRBD2
CASSLGAGGRDEQFF,TGTGCCAGCAGCTTAGGAGCGGGGGGGCGAGATGAGCAGTTCTTC,once,TRBJ2-1,TRBV11-3,TRBD2
CASSPSGVNYGYTF,TGTGCCAGCTCCCCCTCGGGGGTTAACTATGGCTACACCTTC,-,TRBJ1-2,TRBV18,-
CAWKGYNEQFF,TGTGCCTGGAAGGGCTACAATGAGCAGTTCTTC,few,TRBJ2-1,TRBV30,-
CASSLDGGGSAGELFF,TGCGCCAGCAGCTTGGACGGCGGGGGATCTGCCGGGGAGCTGTTTTTT,-,TRBJ2-2,TRBV5-1,TRBD2
CASSGGGPTDTQYF,TGCGCCAGCAGTGGTGGGGGGCCCACAGATACGCAGTATTTT,few,TRBJ2-3,TRBV10-1,-
CASSQRTGGADSPLHF,TGCGCCAGCAGCCAGAGGACAGGGGGCGCGGATTCACCCCTCCACTTT,-,TRBJ1-6,TRBV4-3,TRBD1
CASSDHGTGADTQYF,TGTGCCAGCAGTGACCACGGGACAGGCGCAGATACGCAGTATTTT,-,TRBJ2-3,TRBV25-1,TRBD1
CATTFVGTGEAFF,TGTGCCACCACCTTCGTAGGGACTGGTGAAGCTTTCTTT,-,TRBJ1-1,TRBV19,-